A single sample gave rise to the 13 T cell receptor beta chains below, sequenced in a study of blood T cell repertoires in COVID-19 (dated by TCRdb to 2019 to 2021). The library was built by means of the immunoSEQ multiplex PCR assay. In its TCRdb copy, this immuneACCESS table keeps in-frame sequences only and misses some clones. Where compared with another copy, unresolved V genes explain less than half of these, and the others have no known cause. The sample contains 75,000 to 85,000 clones, approximately 89% of them found a single time. The top ten clonotypes cover roughly 6% of the sample. The sequencing input was peripheral blood. The receptors were sampled from a man between 50 and 59 years old with active COVID-19.

This sequence joins TRBV19 and TRBJ1-4; 11 bases are a match to TRBD1. The CDR3 sequence is 16 residues long. The trim removed 6 bases at V and 6 bases at J, leaving 9 bases unmatched. Germline V CDR1 and CDR2: LNHDA, SQIVND (reference sequence). The CDR3 spells CASRTGQGAPDEKLFF. DNA of the CDR3: TGTGCCAGTAGGACCGGACAGGGGGCGCCGGATGAAAAACTGTTTTTT.

The chain joins TRBV19 to TRBJ1-1; no definite D call. The CDR3 loop spans 15 amino acids. Germline V gene lookup returns CDR1 LNHDA and CDR2 SQIVND (reference sequence). Trimming removed 3 bases from V and 0 bases from J, with 11 bases in between. Here the CDR3 reads CASSMGQVMNTEAFF. In nucleotides, the CDR3 is TGTGCCAGTAGTATGGGCCAGGTCATGAACACTGAAGCTTTCTTT. Filled out from reference TRBV19 and TRBJ1-1, the complete variable domain reads DGGITQSPKYLFRKEGQNVTLSCEQNLNHDAMYWYRQDPGQGLRLIYYSQIVNDFQKGDIAEGYSVSREKKESFPLTVTSAQKNPTAFYLCASSMGQVMNTEAFFGQGTRLTVV.

The chain uses TRBV4-2 and TRBJ2-3; possibly TRBD2 for D (7 bases). V was trimmed by 0 bases and J by 2 bases, leaving 27 bases between them. The CDR3 totals 21 residues. Germline values: CDR1 LGHNA, CDR2 YNFKEQ. The CDR3 sequence: CASSQEGPTAGAPSHTDTQYF. The CDR3 coding sequence is TGTGCCAGCAGCCAAGAGGGCCCCACGGCGGGGGCCCCTAGCCACACAGATACGCAGTATTTT.

The chain employs TRBV10-3 and TRBJ1-1; no definite D call. The CDR3 sequence is 13 residues long. Per the germline V gene, CDR1 is ENHRY and CDR2 is SYGVKD. Trimming pared 4 bases from V and 5 bases from J, leaving 11 bases between. This CDR3 is CAISAKPYTEAFF. The DNA of the CDR3 is TGTGCCATCAGTGCTAAACCGTATACTGAAGCTTTCTTT.

The genes are TRBV5-1 and TRBJ1-1; 10 positions match TRBD1. This CDR3 comprises 15 residues. Germline trimming cut 3 bases from V and 4 bases from J; bases unmatched to any gene: 6. The V gene's germline CDR1 is SGHRS and CDR2 YFSETQ. CDR3 DNA sequence: TGCGCCAGCAGCTCGGACAGGGGGAGAGGCACTGAAGCTTTCTTT. Its translation is CASSSDRGRGTEAFF.

V and J are TRBV4-1 and TRBJ2-2; the match to TRBD1 covers 7 bases. There are 15 residues in the CDR3. In germline, CDR1 is MGHRA, CDR2 YSYEKL. J was trimmed by 2 bases and V by 5 bases; bases with no gene match: 5. The CDR3 region is CASSVGTANTGELFF. CDR3 nucleotide sequence: TGCGCCAGCAGCGTCGGGACAGCCAACACCGGGGAGCTGTTTTTT.

This chain connects TRBV5-1 to TRBJ2-3; 12 bases are shared with TRBD2. V lost 0 bases and J lost 0; bases outside the gene matches: 17. This CDR3 has 22 residues. Germline CDR1 SGHRS, CDR2 YFSETQ. CDR3 coding DNA: TGCGCCAGCAGCTTGGCCCGAGGACTAGCGGGACCAGATCGAACAAGCACAGATACGCAGTATTTT. Amino acid sequence: CASSLARGLAGPDRTSTDTQYF.

The chain couples TRBV5-4 to TRBJ2-7; D remains unclear. Looked up from germline, CDR1 is SGHNT and CDR2 is YYREEE (reference sequence). V was cut by 0 bases and J by 7 bases, with 8 bases left in between. The CDR3 runs 12 residues. CDR3 nucleotides: TGTGCCAGCAGCTTGGATACCGGTGAGCAGTACTTC. It yields the protein CASSLDTGEQYF.

The J gene is TRBJ1-1, the V gene TRBV30; D is uncertain. CDR1 and CDR2 (germline): GTSNPN, SVGIG (reference sequence). Trimming removed 4 bases from V and 2 bases from J, with 8 bases in between. The CDR3 extends over 12 amino acids. The chain's CDR3 is CAWTPINTEAFF. The CDR3 region has the DNA TGTGCCTGGACCCCAATTAACACTGAAGCTTTCTTT.

By proportion, this clone is medium-sized (0.01 to 0.1%). The rearrangement joins TRBV24-1 to TRBJ1-2; D is possibly TRBD1 (6 bases). The CDR3 has 16 amino acids. Germline V gives CDR1 KGHDR, CDR2 SFDVKD. V was pared by 4 bases and J by 0 bases, with 14 bases between. The CDR3 coding sequence is TGTGCCACCAGTGACGAAAGGACAGTAGCTAACTATGGCTACACCTTC. As protein: CATSDERTVANYGYTF.

This clone was picked up one time. This chain joins TRBV7-2 and TRBJ2-4, with 12 bases matching TRBD1. Germline CDR1 and CDR2: SGHTA and FQGNSA. The CDR3 has 16 amino acids. The junction had 9 bases not matched to a gene; V was cut back by 6 bases and J by 6 bases. The CDR3 DNA reads as TGTGCCAGCAGAGAACCGGGACAGGGGGCGATAAACATTCAGTACTTC. It yields the protein CASREPGQGAINIQYF.

CDR3 sequence: CASSLVPPGQGAGYTF. The CDR3, as DNA: TGCGCCAGCAGCTTGGTCCCTCCAGGACAGGGGGCGGGCTACACCTTC. The chain couples TRBV5-1 to TRBJ1-2; 11 bases line up with TRBD1. The CDR3 has 16 residues. Per the germline V gene, CDR1 is SGHRS and CDR2 is YFSETQ. J lost 8 bases, V lost 0 bases, and 9 bases had no gene match.

The chain joins TRBV5-4 to TRBJ1-3, with a tentative D call TRBD1 (5 bases). The CDR3 contains 16 residues. V was clipped by 4 bases and J by 0 bases, with 14 bases between them. Germline CDR1 and CDR2: SGHNT and YYREEE (reference sequence). Here the CDR3 reads CASSGRGLPSGNTIYF. The CDR3 DNA reads TGTGCCAGCAGCGGGCGGGGACTGCCCTCTGGAAACACCATATATTTT.